This T cell receptor (beta chain) comes out of a study of cytomegalovirus exposure and HLA in healthy donors. The CDR3 is 14 residues long. Trimming removed 4 bases at V and 3 bases at J, with 10 bases between. Germline V gene sequence: CDR1 SGHRS, CDR2 YFSETQ. In its sample, this clone was seen a few times. With 60 Vbeta and 13 Jbeta primers, the PCR was carried out. TCRdb's copy holds only in-frame clones and misses some; the assay was immunoSEQ multiplex PCR. Among about 200,000 clones listed, roughly 73% were seen once. V and J are TRBV5-1 and TRBJ1-4; the D is unclear. The sequenced material came from PBMCs. The TCR sequence derives from a woman in her 30s in good health and CMV-seronegative. CDR3 in amino acids: CASSSGQSNEKLFF. The CDR3, as DNA: TGCGCCAGCAGCAGCGGTCAGTCTAATGAAAAACTGTTTTTT.